The clone carrying this T cell receptor beta chain was seen a few times. Its antigen remains unknown. This beta chain lies outside the target of a library built for alpha chains; its clone size means little. Germline V gives CDR1 DFQATT, CDR2 SNEGSKA (reference sequence). V shed 0 bases and J shed 2 bases, with 8 bases lying between them. The CDR3 totals 15 residues. Every molecule of TCR cDNA had its own unique molecular identifier. TCRdb independently ran MiXCR on the 5' RACE reads; one entry per CDR3 protein. Here the sample spans approximately 9,500 distinct CDR3 sequences, roughly 12% being singletons. This specimen comes from a study of spatial heterogeneity in lung cancer. Study-wide results and caveats: One measure, the expanded intratumoral alpha and beta TCR count, tracked tumor mutation counts.

Specified time point: sample taken at primary tumor resection. The donor group consisted of over 55 patients who had untreated, early-stage non-small cell lung cancer. Tumor, nontumor lung or frozen PBMC supplied whole RNA, sequenced without sorting. This clonotype originated in a male donor with early-stage non-small cell lung cancer. This chain connects TRBV20-1 to TRBJ2-6; no firm D call. The specimen was lung tumor tissue, collected at surgery. The CDR3 loop is CSARDASAGANVLTF. DNA of the CDR3: TGCAGTGCTAGAGATGCTTCGGCTGGGGCCAACGTCCTGACTTTC.